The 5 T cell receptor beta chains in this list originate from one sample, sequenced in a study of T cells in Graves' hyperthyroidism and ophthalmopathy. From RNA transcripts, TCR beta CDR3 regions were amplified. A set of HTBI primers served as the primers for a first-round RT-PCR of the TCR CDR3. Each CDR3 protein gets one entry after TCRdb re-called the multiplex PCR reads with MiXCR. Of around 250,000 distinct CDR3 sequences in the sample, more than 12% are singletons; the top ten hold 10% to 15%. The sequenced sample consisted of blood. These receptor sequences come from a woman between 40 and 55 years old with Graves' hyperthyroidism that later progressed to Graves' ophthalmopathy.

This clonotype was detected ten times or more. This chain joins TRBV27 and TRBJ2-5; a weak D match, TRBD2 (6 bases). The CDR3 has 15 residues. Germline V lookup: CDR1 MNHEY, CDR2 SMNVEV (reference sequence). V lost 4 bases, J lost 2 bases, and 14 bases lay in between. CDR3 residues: CASSSKRARQETQYF. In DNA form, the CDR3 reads TGTGCCAGCAGTTCAAAGCGGGCTAGACAAGAGACCCAGTACTTC.

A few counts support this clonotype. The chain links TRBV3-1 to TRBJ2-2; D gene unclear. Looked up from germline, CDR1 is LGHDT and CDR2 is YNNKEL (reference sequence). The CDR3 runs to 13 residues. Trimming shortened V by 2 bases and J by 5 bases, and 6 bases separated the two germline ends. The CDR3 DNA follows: TGTGCCAGCAGCCAATCTATTACCGGGGAGCTGTTTTTT. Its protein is CASSQSITGELFF.

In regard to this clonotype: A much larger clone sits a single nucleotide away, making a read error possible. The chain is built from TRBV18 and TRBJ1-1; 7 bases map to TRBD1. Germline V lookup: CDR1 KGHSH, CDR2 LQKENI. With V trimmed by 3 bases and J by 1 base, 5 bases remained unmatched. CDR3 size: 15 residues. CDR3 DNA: TGTGCCAGCTCACCCACCGGGACAGCGAACACTGAAGCTTTCTTT. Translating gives CASSPTGTANTEAFF.

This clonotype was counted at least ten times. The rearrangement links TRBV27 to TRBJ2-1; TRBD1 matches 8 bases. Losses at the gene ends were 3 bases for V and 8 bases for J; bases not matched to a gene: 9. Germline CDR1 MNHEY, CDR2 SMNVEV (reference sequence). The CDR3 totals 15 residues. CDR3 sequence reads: CASSFPGTGSHEQFF. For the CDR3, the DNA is TGTGCCAGCAGTTTTCCCGGGACAGGATCCCATGAGCAGTTCTTC.

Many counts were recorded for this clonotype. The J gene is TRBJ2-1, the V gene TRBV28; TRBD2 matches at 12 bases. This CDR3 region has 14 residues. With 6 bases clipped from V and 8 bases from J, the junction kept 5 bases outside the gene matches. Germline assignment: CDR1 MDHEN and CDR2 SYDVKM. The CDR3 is CASSWTSGKDEQFF. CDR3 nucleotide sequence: TGTGCCAGCAGCTGGACTAGCGGGAAGGATGAGCAGTTCTTC.